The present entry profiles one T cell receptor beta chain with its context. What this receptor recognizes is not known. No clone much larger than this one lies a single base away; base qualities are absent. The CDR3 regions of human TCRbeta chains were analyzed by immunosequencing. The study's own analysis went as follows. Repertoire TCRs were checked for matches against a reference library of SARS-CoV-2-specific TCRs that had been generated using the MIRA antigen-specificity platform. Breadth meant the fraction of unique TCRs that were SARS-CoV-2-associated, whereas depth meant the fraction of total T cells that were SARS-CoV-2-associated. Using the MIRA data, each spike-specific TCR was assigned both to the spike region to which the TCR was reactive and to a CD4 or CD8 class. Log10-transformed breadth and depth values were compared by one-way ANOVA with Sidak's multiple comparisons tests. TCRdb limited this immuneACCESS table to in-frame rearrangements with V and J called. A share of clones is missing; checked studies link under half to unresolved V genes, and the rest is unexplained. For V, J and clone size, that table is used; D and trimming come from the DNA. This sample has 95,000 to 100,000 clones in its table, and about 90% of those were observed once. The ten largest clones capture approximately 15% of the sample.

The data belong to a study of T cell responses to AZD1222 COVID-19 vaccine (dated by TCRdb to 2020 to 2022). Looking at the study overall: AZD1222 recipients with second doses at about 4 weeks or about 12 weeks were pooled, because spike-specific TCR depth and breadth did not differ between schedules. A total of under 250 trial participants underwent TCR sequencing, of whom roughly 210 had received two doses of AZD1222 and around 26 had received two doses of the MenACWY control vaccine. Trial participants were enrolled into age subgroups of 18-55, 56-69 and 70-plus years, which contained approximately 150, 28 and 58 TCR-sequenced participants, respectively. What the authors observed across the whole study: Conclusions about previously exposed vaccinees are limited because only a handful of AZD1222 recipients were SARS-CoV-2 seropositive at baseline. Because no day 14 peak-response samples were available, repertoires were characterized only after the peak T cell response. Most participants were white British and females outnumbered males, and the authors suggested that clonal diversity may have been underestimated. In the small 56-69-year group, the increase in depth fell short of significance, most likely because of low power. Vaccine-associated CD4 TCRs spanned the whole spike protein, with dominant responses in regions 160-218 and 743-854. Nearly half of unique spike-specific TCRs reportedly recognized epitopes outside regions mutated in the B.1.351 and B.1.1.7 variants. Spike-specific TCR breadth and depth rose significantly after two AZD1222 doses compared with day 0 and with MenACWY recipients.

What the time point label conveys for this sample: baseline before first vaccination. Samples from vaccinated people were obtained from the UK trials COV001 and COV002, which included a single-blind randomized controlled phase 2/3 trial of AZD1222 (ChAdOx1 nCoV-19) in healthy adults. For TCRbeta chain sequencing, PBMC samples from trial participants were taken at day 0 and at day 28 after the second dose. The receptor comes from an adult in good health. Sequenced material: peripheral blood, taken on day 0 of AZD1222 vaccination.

The CDR3 region has the sequence CASSYDSLGGAGNTIYF. DNA sequence: TGTGCCAGCAGCTACGATTCCCTCGGGGGTGCTGGAAACACCATATATTTT. This chain is built from TRBV5-4 and TRBJ1-3; the D gene is possibly TRBD1, with 5 bases matching. Reading the germline V gene (reference sequence) gives CDR1 SGHNT and CDR2 YYREEE. Trimming costs V 3 bases and J 2 bases, and their ends lie 18 bases apart. CDR3 length: 17 amino acids, cysteine to phenylalanine. The CDR3 DNA has 51 bases and is translated from base 1.